The rows below give T cell receptor beta chains drawn from one sample of a study of blood T cell repertoires in COVID-19. Sequenced by immunoSEQ multiplex PCR; TCRdb stores in-frame clones only, minus some. The sample contains some 200,000 clones, approximately 90% of which appear only once. The sequencing sample was made of peripheral blood. Receptors were obtained from a man at least 80 years old with acute or convalescent COVID-19. Each CDR3 is given with its conserved first and last residue. A D gene is named only where the DNA matches it firmly. Size values are once, few and many counts, or a class for expanded clones, and some rows have none.

J gene | V gene | D gene | clone size | CDR3 protein | CDR3 DNA
TRBJ1-2 | TRBV6-5 | TRBD1 | . | CASSYLGQGAGGYTF | TGTGCCAGCAGTTACTTAGGACAGGGGGCGGGAGGCTACACCTTC
TRBJ2-3 | TRBV3-1/TRBV3-2 | . | few | CASSPTGSTTDTQYF | TGTGCCAGCAGTCCTACAGGGAGCACCACAGATACGCAGTATTTT
TRBJ2-5 | TRBV12-5 | . | once | CASRRLRAGETQYF | TGTGCTAGCCGGCGTCTCAGGGCAGGAGAGACCCAGTACTTC
TRBJ2-7 | TRBV7-9 | TRBD1 | . | CASSLAGQGSEQYF | TGTGCCAGCAGCTTAGCGGGACAGGGGAGCGAGCAGTACTTC
TRBJ2-6 | TRBV5-4 | TRBD1 | . | CASSLRAQGVDVLTF | TGTGCCAGCAGCTTGCGAGCACAGGGGGTAGACGTCCTGACTTTC
TRBJ2-3 | TRBV30 | TRBD1 | . | CAWSVWQGADTQYF | TGTGCCTGGAGTGTATGGCAGGGGGCCGATACGCAGTATTTT
TRBJ2-1 | TRBV29-1 | . | . | CSAGDPGEQFF | TGCAGCGCAGGTGATCCAGGCGAGCAGTTCTTC
TRBJ1-2 | TRBV18 | TRBD1 | . | CASSHQGVANYGYTF | TGTGCCAGCTCCCATCAGGGGGTAGCTAACTATGGCTACACCTTC
TRBJ2-1 | TRBV7-9 | TRBD1 | few | CASSLSRAGGDEQFF | TGTGCCAGCAGCTTATCTCGCGCAGGGGGCGACGAGCAGTTCTTC
TRBJ2-1 | TRBV6-1 | TRBD1 | few | CASSEDGTGGLYNEQFF | TGTGCCAGCAGTGAAGACGGTACAGGGGGCCTCTACAATGAGCAGTTCTTC
TRBJ2-5 | TRBV25-1 | TRBD2 | once | CASSDREPGLAGEETQYF | TGTGCCAGCAGTGATAGGGAACCGGGACTAGCGGGAGAAGAGACCCAGTACTTC
TRBJ1-6 | TRBV11-2 | TRBD1 | . | CASSPGQASPLHF | TGTGCCAGCAGCCCAGGACAGGCTTCACCCCTCCACTTT
TRBJ1-1 | TRBV19 | . | . | CASSIQGRTNTEAFF | TGTGCCAGTAGTATCCAGGGGCGTACGAACACTGAAGCTTTCTTT
TRBJ2-4 | TRBV5-4 | TRBD1 | . | CASSQDLGQGGKNIQYF | TGTGCCAGCAGCCAAGATTTAGGACAGGGAGGCAAAAACATTCAGTACTTC
TRBJ2-1 | TRBV7-9 | TRBD2 | . | CASSPAGFRTSGYNEQFF | TGTGCCAGCAGCCCGGCCGGGTTTCGTACTAGCGGCTACAATGAGCAGTTCTTC
TRBJ2-1 | TRBV20-1 | TRBD2 | . | CSASRYSGSSYNEQFF | TGCAGTGCTAGTCGTTATAGCGGGAGCTCCTACAATGAGCAGTTCTTC
TRBJ1-3 | TRBV13 | . | . | CASSLSTGSNSGNTIYF | TGTGCCAGCAGCTTATCTACAGGGTCGAACTCTGGAAACACCATATATTTT
TRBJ2-1 | TRBV18 | TRBD2 | few | CASSPQASGHYNEQFF | TGTGCCAGCTCACCACAGGCTAGCGGACATTACAATGAGCAGTTCTTC
TRBJ2-5 | TRBV28 | TRBD2 | . | CASSQPGLATQETQYF | TGTGCCAGCAGCCAACCGGGACTAGCGACACAAGAGACCCAGTACTTC
TRBJ2-4 | TRBV28 | . | . | CASSPRLGDLTNIQYF | TGTGCCAGCAGCCCCCGATTGGGCGATCTCACAAACATTCAGTACTTC
TRBJ1-2 | TRBV7-9 | . | . | CASSPDGGVYGYTF | TGTGCCAGCAGCCCGGACGGAGGAGTCTATGGCTACACCTTC
TRBJ2-2 | TRBV6-4 | TRBD1 | . | CASRTESGGAGELFF | TGTGCCAGCAGGACAGAGTCAGGGGGCGCGGGGGAGCTGTTTTTT
TRBJ1-2 | TRBV19 | . | . | CASSGSGVGYTF | TGTGCCAGTAGTGGATCGGGGGTTGGCTACACCTTC
TRBJ2-2 | TRBV7-3 | TRBD2 | . | CASSSQTSGSIGELFF | TGTGCCAGCAGCTCACAGACTAGCGGGAGTATCGGGGAGCTGTTTTTT
TRBJ1-2 | TRBV5-1 | . | . | CASSLATNYGYTF | TGCGCCAGCAGCTTGGCCACTAACTATGGCTACACCTTC
TRBJ2-5 | TRBV7-7 | . | once | CASSSLPPPGAQYF | TGTGCCAGCAGCTCGCTCCCGCCCCCAGGGGCCCAGTACTTC
TRBJ1-4 | TRBV5-1 | . | . | CASSLAPISGDEKLFF | TGCGCCAGCAGCTTGGCACCTATCTCCGGGGATGAAAAACTGTTTTTT
TRBJ2-3 | TRBV28 | TRBD2 | . | CASTEGQREGQYF | TGTGCCAGCACTGAAGGTCAGCGGGAGGGACAGTATTTT
TRBJ2-1 | TRBV7-2 | TRBD2 | . | CASSLNGRIFNEQFF | TGTGCCAGCAGCTTAAACGGGAGGATATTCAATGAGCAGTTCTTC